What follows are 26 T cell receptor beta chains derived from one specimen sequenced in a study of identical twins. TCRdb fed the 5' RACE reads into MiXCR, producing one record per CDR3 protein. The sample includes nearly 900,000 distinct CDR3 sequences, roughly an eighth seen only once; the top ten take about 1.5%. The data also belong to a second study, concerning yellow fever vaccine responses in identical twins.

The sample consisted of PBMCs. These receptors all come from a woman younger than 35 in good health.

This chain connects TRBV28 to TRBJ1-3; D may be TRBD1 (5 bases). Germline CDR1 MDHEN, CDR2 SYDVKM. With 6 bases removed from V and 0 bases from J, the gap between germline ends came to 12 bases. There are 15 residues in the CDR3. The CDR3 region has the DNA TGTGCCAGCAGGGGTGGGGGATTCTCTGGAAACACCATATATTTT. This sequence encodes CASRGGGFSGNTIYF.

This clonotype showed up just once. V gene TRBV6-2 or TRBV6-3 combines with J gene TRBJ2-1; 8 nucleotides agree with TRBD2. Trimming at V came to 5 bases and at J to 9 bases, leaving 15 bases not matched to a gene. Germline CDR1 MNHEY, CDR2 SVGEGT. CDR3 length equals 16 residues. In nucleotides, the CDR3 is TGTGCCAGCAGTAACAATCAGCCGGGGGGGCGTATTGAGCAGTTCTTC. This encodes CASSNNQPGGRIEQFF.

This clonotype was seen only a few times. The CDR3 DNA reads as TGTGCCAGCAGTGACTGGCCCGAAGCTTTCTTT. As protein: CASSDWPEAFF. The rearrangement links TRBV25-1 to TRBJ1-1; no definite D call. Between the trimmed V and J ends, which lost 3 bases and 8 bases, there was a span of 7 bases. CDR3 length: 11 amino acids. Germline CDR1 and CDR2: MGHDK and SYGVNS.

As concerns this clonotype: Sequence at one end of the junction differs from germline and may be a read error. This sequence joins TRBV6-5 and TRBJ2-1, with D possibly matching TRBD1 (5 bases). The CDR3 covers 14 residues. Germline V gene lookup returns CDR1 MNHEY and CDR2 SVGAGI. The CDR3 loop reads CASSYYPPTDIGLF. Written as DNA, the CDR3 is TGTGCCAGCAGTTACTACCCGCCAACGGACATTGGGCTCTTC.

This chain links TRBV12-5 with TRBJ1-1; D possibly corresponds to TRBD1 (5 bases). Germline values: CDR1 LGHNT, CDR2 FRNRAP. The germline V and J ends were trimmed by 0 bases and 6 bases, with 11 bases remaining between them. The CDR3 is made up of 14 amino acids. CDR3 DNA sequence: TGTGCTAGTGGTTTGGTAGGGGCAGGCCCTGAAGCTTTCTTT. Its translation: CASGLVGAGPEAFF.

This chain links TRBV7-9 with TRBJ2-7, with 8 positions matching TRBD1. Germline V CDR1 and CDR2: SEHNR, FQNEAQ (reference sequence). CDR3 length: 15 residues. Trimming took 2 bases from V and 5 from J; bases not matched to a gene: 8. CDR3 region: CASSLNGARGHEQYV. As DNA, the CDR3 is TGTGCCAGCAGCTTAAACGGCGCCAGGGGGCACGAGCAGTACGTC.

In this sample, this clonotype turned up many times. J is TRBJ2-2 and V is TRBV3-1, with D perhaps TRBD1 (5 bases). This CDR3 spans 18 amino acids. V lost 0 bases, J lost 5 bases, and 19 bases lay in between. Germline V lookup: CDR1 LGHDT, CDR2 YNNKEL (reference sequence). The CDR3 sequence is CASSQEIGATPGTGELFF. The CDR3 nucleotides are TGTGCCAGCAGCCAAGAAATCGGAGCGACCCCAGGGACCGGGGAGCTGTTTTTT.

The chain carries TRBV24-1 and TRBJ1-4, with 8 bases matching TRBD1. This CDR3 has 16 amino acids. Germline V CDR1 and CDR2: KGHDR, SFDVKD. With 4 bases clipped from V and 8 bases from J, the junction kept 11 bases outside the gene matches. CDR3 in amino acids: CATSEMDRTGREKLFF. The DNA for the CDR3 is TGTGCCACCAGTGAAATGGATAGGACAGGGCGAGAAAAACTGTTTTTT.

This chain links TRBV13 with TRBJ2-4; TRBD2 matches at 16 bases. Germline-derived CDR1 and CDR2 are PRHDT and FYEKMQ (reference sequence). This CDR3 comprises 19 residues. The ends lost 4 bases at V and 5 bases at J; junction bases unmatched: 11. The CDR3 DNA sequence: TGTGCCAGCAGCTCGACCAGGCCGGGACTAGCGGGAGGGCAAAACATTCAGTACTTC. As protein: CASSSTRPGLAGGQNIQYF.

This clonotype was picked up a small number of times. The V gene is TRBV12-3 or TRBV12-4, the J gene TRBJ2-7; the match to TRBD1 covers 7 bases. The CDR3 is made up of 15 amino acids. After removal of 7 bases from V and 0 bases from J, the junction contained 9 bases not matched to a gene. Written as DNA, the CDR3 is TGTGCCAGCAATATCGGGACAGTTAGCTCCTACGAGCAGTACTTC. This translates into CASNIGTVSSYEQYF.

V gene TRBV11-2 combines with J gene TRBJ2-1; 7 nucleotides line up with TRBD1. The CDR3 runs 16 residues. From germline, CDR1 is SGHAT and CDR2 FQNNGV. Losses at the gene ends were 5 bases for V and 5 bases for J; bases not matched to a gene: 12. The CDR3 sequence is CASSTWYGQDNNEQFF. The DNA for the CDR3 is TGTGCCAGCAGCACATGGTACGGACAGGACAACAATGAGCAGTTCTTC.

The chain recombines TRBV4-1 with TRBJ1-1; 7 nucleotides agree with TRBD1. The CDR3 consists of 14 residues. V lost 1 base, J lost 3 bases, and 2 bases stayed unmatched. Germline lookup yields CDR1 MGHRA and CDR2 YSYEKL. As DNA, the CDR3 is TGCGCCAGCAGCCAAGTTGACAGGGACACTGAAGCTTTCTTT. Amino acid sequence: CASSQVDRDTEAFF.

This clonotype came up a few times. The J gene is TRBJ2-1, the V gene TRBV19, with 11 bases identical to TRBD2. V shed 7 bases and J 3 bases; nucleotides not matched to a gene: 17. Germline values: CDR1 LNHDA, CDR2 SQIVND (reference sequence). The CDR3 consists of 19 residues. The CDR3 DNA reads TGTGCCAGTACGACGAAATTTGTCGGGACTAGCGGTCGCTACAATGAGCAGTTCTTC. The encoded protein is CASTTKFVGTSGRYNEQFF.

J is TRBJ2-3 and V is TRBV6-5, with D possibly being TRBD2 (6 bases). The germline gives CDR1 MNHEY, CDR2 SVGAGI. The CDR3 runs 16 residues. Between the trimmed V and J ends, which lost 4 bases and 1 base, there was a span of 15 bases. The CDR3 loop reads CASSSTGGAGTDTQYF. CDR3 DNA: TGTGCCAGCAGTTCCACTGGCGGGGCCGGCACAGATACGCAGTATTTT.

This clonotype was observed a few times. The chain is built from TRBV28 and TRBJ1-5; 7 nucleotides agree with TRBD1. The V segment lost 8 bases and the J segment 7 bases; nucleotides outside the gene matches: 11. The CDR3 has 14 residues. CDR1 is MDHEN, CDR2 SYDVKM, per germline. The CDR3 DNA is TGTGCCAGCCTGGATCAGGGGGTCGAACAGCCCCAGCATTTT. This sequence encodes CASLDQGVEQPQHF.

This clonotype was counted only a few times. The J gene is TRBJ2-1, the V gene TRBV20-1; 8 bases are shared with TRBD2. The length of the CDR3 is 15 residues. V shed 3 bases and J 1 base; nucleotides not matched to a gene: 5. Germline V gene data show CDR1 as DFQATT and CDR2 as SNEGSKA (reference sequence). CDR3 sequence reads: CSASSAGGSYNEQFF. DNA for the CDR3: TGCAGTGCTAGTTCGGCGGGAGGTTCCTACAATGAGCAGTTCTTC.

The chain carries TRBV27 and TRBJ2-3; a weak D match, TRBD1 (5 bases). CDR3 size: 15 residues. CDR1 is MNHEY, CDR2 SMNVEV, per germline (reference sequence). V dropped 8 bases and J dropped 4 bases, with 19 bases sitting between them. CDR3 sequence reads: CASSLYPSGSDTQYF. CDR3 nucleotides: TGTGCCAGCTCGTTATATCCTTCAGGGTCAGATACGCAGTATTTT.

The J gene is TRBJ2-1, the V gene TRBV7-9; D not certain. Germline V gene sequence: CDR1 SEHNR, CDR2 FQNEAQ (reference sequence). V was shortened by 4 bases and J by 3 bases, with 13 bases between the two germline ends. This CDR3 region has 15 residues. The CDR3 nucleotides are TGTGCCAGCAGCTCAGTGGGGAACAGCTACAATGAGCAGTTCTTC. It encodes CASSSVGNSYNEQFF.

In its sample, this clonotype was seen a few times. The rearrangement uses TRBV7-9 and TRBJ2-1, with D perhaps being TRBD1 or TRBD2 (5 bases each). CDR3 length: 15 residues. The V gene's germline CDR1 is SEHNR and CDR2 FQNEAQ (reference sequence). The V gene lost 5 bases and the J gene lost 7 bases, with 18 bases spanning the gap. The CDR3 nucleotides read TGTGCCAGCAGCCCCACGGGGCAGGCACGGAATGAGCAGTTCTTC. It encodes CASSPTGQARNEQFF.

This clonotype was found a few times. The rearrangement joins TRBV10-3 to TRBJ2-2; D may match TRBD1 or TRBD2 (5 bases each). This CDR3 has 14 amino acids. The V gene's germline CDR1 is ENHRY and CDR2 SYGVKD. Trimming left V 8 bases short and J 5 bases short, with 15 bases between. The DNA of the CDR3 is TGTGCCATCGCGATAATGGGGGAAACCGGGGAGCTGTTTTTT. It is translated as CAIAIMGETGELFF.

The V call is TRBV12-3 or TRBV12-4, the J call TRBJ2-2; no clear D gene. The CDR3 runs to 13 residues. The V gene lost 3 bases and the J gene lost 6 bases, with 8 bases spanning the gap. The CDR3: CASSFRSPGELFF. The CDR3 DNA sequence: TGTGCCAGCAGTTTCAGGAGCCCCGGGGAGCTGTTTTTT.

The V call is TRBV7-8, the J call TRBJ2-3; a weak D match, TRBD2 (6 bases). Trimming stripped 2 bases from V and 6 bases from J, with 18 bases between. CDR1 is SGHVS and CDR2 is FQNEAQ in the germline V gene. This CDR3 spans 16 amino acids. CDR3 in DNA: TGTGCCAGCAGCTTACTTCCCGAGCGGGCGGGCGATACGCAGTATTTT. Residues: CASSLLPERAGDTQYF.

The CDR3 loop reads CASSYSAAGWQAPSGANVLTF. CDR3 in DNA: TGTGCCAGCAGTTACTCGGCCGCAGGTTGGCAAGCCCCCTCTGGGGCCAACGTCCTGACTTTC. This chain links TRBV6-2 or TRBV6-3 with TRBJ2-6; D uncertain. CDR1 is MNHEY, CDR2 SVGEGT, per germline. Trimming removed 0 bases from V and 0 bases from J, with 21 bases in between. CDR3 length: 21 amino acids.

The CDR3 loop reads CAGSFSGQGMYEQFF. DNA for the CDR3: TGTGCCGGAAGCTTTTCGGGACAGGGGATGTATGAGCAGTTCTTC. The rearrangement uses TRBV7-2 and TRBJ2-1, with 10 bases lining up with TRBD1. In germline, CDR1 is SGHTA, CDR2 FQGNSA. V dropped 11 bases and J dropped 8; count of bases not matched to a gene: 15. The CDR3 is 15 amino acids.

This clonotype came up many times. The chain carries TRBV10-3 and TRBJ1-1; D unclear. CDR3 length equals 15 residues. Germline V CDR1 and CDR2: ENHRY, SYGVKD. Trimming took off 1 base at V and 1 base at J, with 10 bases between the two ends. This CDR3 is CAISEFSHTNTEAFF. As DNA, the CDR3 is TGTGCCATCAGTGAGTTTTCACATACGAACACTGAAGCTTTCTTT.

J is TRBJ2-1 and V is TRBV5-1; 10 positions match TRBD2. Per the germline V gene, CDR1 is SGHRS and CDR2 is YFSETQ. The ends lost 0 bases at V and 9 bases at J; junction bases unmatched: 6. The CDR3 consists of 15 residues. The CDR3 region has the DNA TGCGCCAGCAGCTTGGGGGGACTAGCGATAAGTGAGCAGTTCTTC. Translation: CASSLGGLAISEQFF.